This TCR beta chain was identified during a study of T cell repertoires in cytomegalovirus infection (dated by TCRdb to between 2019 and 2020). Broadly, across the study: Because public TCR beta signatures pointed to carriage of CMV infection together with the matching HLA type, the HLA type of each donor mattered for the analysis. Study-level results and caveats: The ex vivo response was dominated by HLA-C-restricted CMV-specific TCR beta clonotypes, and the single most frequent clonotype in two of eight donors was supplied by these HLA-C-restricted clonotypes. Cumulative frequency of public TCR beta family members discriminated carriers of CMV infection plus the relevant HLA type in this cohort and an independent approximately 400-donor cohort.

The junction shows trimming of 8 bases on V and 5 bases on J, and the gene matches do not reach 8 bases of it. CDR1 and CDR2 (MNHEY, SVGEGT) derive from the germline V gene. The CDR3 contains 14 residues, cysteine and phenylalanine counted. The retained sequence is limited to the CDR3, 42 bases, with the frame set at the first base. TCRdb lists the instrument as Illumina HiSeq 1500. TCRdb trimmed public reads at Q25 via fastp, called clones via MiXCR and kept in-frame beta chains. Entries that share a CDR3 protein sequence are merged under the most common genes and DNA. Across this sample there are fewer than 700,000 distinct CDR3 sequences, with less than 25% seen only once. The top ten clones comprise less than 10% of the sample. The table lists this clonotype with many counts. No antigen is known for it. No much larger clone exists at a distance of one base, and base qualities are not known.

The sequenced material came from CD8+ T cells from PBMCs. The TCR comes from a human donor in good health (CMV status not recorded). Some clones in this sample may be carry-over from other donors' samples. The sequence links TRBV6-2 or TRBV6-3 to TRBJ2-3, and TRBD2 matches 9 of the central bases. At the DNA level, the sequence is TGTGCCAGCGGAATAGCGGGGGAGGAAGATACGCAGTATTTT. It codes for CASGIAGEEDTQYF.